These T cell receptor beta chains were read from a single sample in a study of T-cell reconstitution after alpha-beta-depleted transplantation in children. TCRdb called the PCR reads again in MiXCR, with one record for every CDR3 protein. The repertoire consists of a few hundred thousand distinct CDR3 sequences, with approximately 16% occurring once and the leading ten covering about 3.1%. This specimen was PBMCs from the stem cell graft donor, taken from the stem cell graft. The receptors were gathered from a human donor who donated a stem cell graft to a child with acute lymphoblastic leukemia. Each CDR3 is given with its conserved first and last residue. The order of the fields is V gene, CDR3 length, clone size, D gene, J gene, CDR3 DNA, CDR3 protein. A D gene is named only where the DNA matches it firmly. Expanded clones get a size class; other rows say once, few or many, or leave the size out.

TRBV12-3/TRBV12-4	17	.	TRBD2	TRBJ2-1	TGTGCCAGCAGTTTGCCCTACGGGGGGGAGTTACGCCATGAGCAGTTCTTC	CASSLPYGGELRHEQFF
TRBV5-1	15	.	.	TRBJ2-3	TGCGCCAGCAGCTTGCTGACAGGATTCACAGATACGCAGTATTTT	CASSLLTGFTDTQYF
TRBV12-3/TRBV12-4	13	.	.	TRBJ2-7	TGTGCCAGCAGTTCCCCCCCGCTTTACGAGCAGTACTTC	CASSSPPLYEQYF
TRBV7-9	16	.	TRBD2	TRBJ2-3	TGTGCCAGCAGGCCTACTAGCGGGCCTAGCACAGATACGCAGTATTTT	CASRPTSGPSTDTQYF
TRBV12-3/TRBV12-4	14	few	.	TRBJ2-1	TGTGCCAGCAGTTTAGGTAGCCCCTGGGGGGAGCAGTTCTTC	CASSLGSPWGEQFF
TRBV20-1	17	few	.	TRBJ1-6	TGCAGTGCTAGAGATCCCGAGACGAGCTCCTATAATTCACCCCTCCACTTT	CSARDPETSSYNSPLHF
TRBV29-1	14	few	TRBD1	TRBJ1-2	TGCAGCGCCCCGACAGGGATCTTAAACTATGGCTACACCTTC	CSAPTGILNYGYTF
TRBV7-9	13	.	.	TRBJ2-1	TGTGCCAGCAGCTTAGCGGCCCTCAATGAGCAGTTCTTC	CASSLAALNEQFF
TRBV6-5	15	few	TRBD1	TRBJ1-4	TGTGCCAGCAGTTCCCCCGGGACAGGGGACTGGAAACTGTTTTTT	CASSSPGTGDWKLFF
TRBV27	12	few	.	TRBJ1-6	TGTGCCAGCAGTGATCAACGTTCTCCCCTCCACTTT	CASSDQRSPLHF
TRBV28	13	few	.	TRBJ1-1	TGTGCCAGCAGTGGGGGGCCCACTGCTGAAGCTTTCTTT	CASSGGPTAEAFF
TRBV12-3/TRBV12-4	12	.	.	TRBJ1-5	TGTGCCAGCAGTGGGGGAGGATGGGCCCAGCATTTT	CASSGGGWAQHF
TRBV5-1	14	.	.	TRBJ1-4	TGCGCCAGCAGCTTGGGAGTAGACTATGAAAAACTGTTTTTT	CASSLGVDYEKLFF
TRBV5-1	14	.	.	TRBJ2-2	TGCGCCAGCCGCTATCAGCGGGTGGCCGGGGAGCTGTTTTTT	CASRYQRVAGELFF
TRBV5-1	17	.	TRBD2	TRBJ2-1	TGCGCCAGCAGCCTCTGGGGAGGTTTAGCGGGGCGCAATGAGCAGTTCTTC	CASSLWGGLAGRNEQFF
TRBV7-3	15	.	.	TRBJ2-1	TGTGCCAGCAGCCCCGGTGCCGGCGCCTACAATGAGCAGTTCTTC	CASSPGAGAYNEQFF
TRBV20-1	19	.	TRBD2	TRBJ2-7	TGCAGTGCTAGAGATCAGCTAGCGGGAGGACCCTGGGGGGGCGACGAGCAGTACTTC	CSARDQLAGGPWGGDEQYF
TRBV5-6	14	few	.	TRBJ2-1	TGTGCCAGCAGCTTTTGGGACTTTTACAATGAGCAGTTCTTC	CASSFWDFYNEQFF
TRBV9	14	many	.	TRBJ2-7	TGTGCCAGCAGCGGTGGTGGGGGCGCCTACGAGCAGTACTTC	CASSGGGGAYEQYF
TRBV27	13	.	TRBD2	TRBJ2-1	TGTGCCAGCAGAAGACTAGCCGTCAATGAGCAGTTCTTC	CASRRLAVNEQFF
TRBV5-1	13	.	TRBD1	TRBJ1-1	TGCGCCAGCAGCACAGGGACAGACACTGAAGCTTTCTTT	CASSTGTDTEAFF
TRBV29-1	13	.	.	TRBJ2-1	TGCAGCGTTACCCGACCCGACTACAATGAGCAGTTCTTC	CSVTRPDYNEQFF
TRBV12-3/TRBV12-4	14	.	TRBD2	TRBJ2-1	TGTGCCAGCAGGCCCGGGACTAGCGTCGGTGAGCAGTTCTTC	CASRPGTSVGEQFF
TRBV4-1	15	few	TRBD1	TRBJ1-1	TGCGCCAGCAGCCAGGCGACAGGGAGAGACACTGAAGCTTTCTTT	CASSQATGRDTEAFF
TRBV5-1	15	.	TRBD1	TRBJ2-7	TGCGCCAGCAGCTTCGGGGACAGGGGGCCCAACGAGCAGTACTTC	CASSFGDRGPNEQYF
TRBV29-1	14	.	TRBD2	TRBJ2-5	TGCAGCGTCGAACTGCCGGGACTAGGGCGGACCCAGTACTTC	CSVELPGLGRTQYF
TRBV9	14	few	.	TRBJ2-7	TGTGCCAGCAGCGCCCGACAGTCCTCCTACGAGCAGTACTTC	CASSARQSSYEQYF
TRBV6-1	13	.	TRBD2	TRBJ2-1	TGTGCCACCCGGCAGAGCGGGGGCAATGAGCAGTTCTTC	CATRQSGGNEQFF
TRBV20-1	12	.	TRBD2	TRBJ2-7	TGCAGTGCTAGCGGGGGGGTCGGCGAGCAGTACTTC	CSASGGVGEQYF
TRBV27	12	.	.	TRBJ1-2	TGTGCCAGCAGTGCACAGGGATCTGGCTACACCTTC	CASSAQGSGYTF
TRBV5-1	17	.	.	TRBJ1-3	TGCGCCAGCAGCCAGGATCCCCACTGGGACTCTGGAAACACCATATATTTT	CASSQDPHWDSGNTIYF
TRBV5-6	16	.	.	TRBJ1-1	TGTGCCAGCAGCTTGGATGGGCAGGGGAAATGGGTAGGAGCTTTCTTT	CASSLDGQGKWVGAFF
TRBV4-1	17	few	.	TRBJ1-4	TGCGCCAGCAGCCTCCCACCGGGGAATGGGGAACGGGAAAAACTGTTTTTT	CASSLPPGNGEREKLFF
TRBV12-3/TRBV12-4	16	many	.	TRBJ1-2	TGTGCCAGCAGTTTAAGTTCTGGGGGGCAAGCCTATGGCTACACCTTC	CASSLSSGGQAYGYTF
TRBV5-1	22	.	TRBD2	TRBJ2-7	TGCGCCAACACCTTTCCTCCCGCGACTAGCGGGGGAATCCCAACTGGTTCCTACGAGCAGTACTTC	CANTFPPATSGGIPTGSYEQYF
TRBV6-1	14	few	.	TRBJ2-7	TGTGCCACCGAGAGCAGGACGGACTCCTACGAGCAGTACTTC	CATESRTDSYEQYF
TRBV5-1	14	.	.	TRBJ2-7	TGCGCCAGCAGCTTGTCCCTATTGGGCGACGAGCAGTACTTC	CASSLSLLGDEQYF
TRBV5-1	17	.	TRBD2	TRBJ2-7	TGCGCCAGCCACGTAAGCCTTCAGGGAGCGGGAGTATACGAGCAGTACTTC	CASHVSLQGAGVYEQYF
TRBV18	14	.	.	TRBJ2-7	TGTGCCAGCTCGGGCCCCCCGGGCCCCTACGAGCAGTACTTC	CASSGPPGPYEQYF
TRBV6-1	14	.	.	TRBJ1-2	TGTGCCAGCAGTCGGGACGCCGGGAATCATGGCTACACCTTC	CASSRDAGNHGYTF
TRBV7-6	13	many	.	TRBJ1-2	TGTGCCAGCAGTCCCCACGAGGGGGATGGCTACACCTTC	CASSPHEGDGYTF
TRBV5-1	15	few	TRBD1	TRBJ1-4	TGCGCCAGCAGCGGGCAGGGGGCAGTACATGAAAAACTGTTTTTT	CASSGQGAVHEKLFF
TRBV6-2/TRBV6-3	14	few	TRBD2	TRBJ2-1	TGTGCCAGCAGGGGACTAGCGGGAGGCCATGAGCAGTTCTTC	CASRGLAGGHEQFF
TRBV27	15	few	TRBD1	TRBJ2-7	TGTGCCAGCAGTAACCAGGGGGCCTTGACCTACGAGCAGTACTTC	CASSNQGALTYEQYF
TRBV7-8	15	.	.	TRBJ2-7	TGTGCCAGCAGCTTAGCGGTGGGTTTCCTCCACGAGCAGTACTTC	CASSLAVGFLHEQYF
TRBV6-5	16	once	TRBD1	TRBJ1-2	TGTGCCAGCAGTTACACGGTGGGGACAGGGGTTAGTGGCTACACCTTC	CASSYTVGTGVSGYTF
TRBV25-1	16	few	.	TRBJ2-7	TGTGCCAGCAGTGGGGGTTGGGCAGGAGTTTCCTACGAGCAGTACTTC	CASSGGWAGVSYEQYF
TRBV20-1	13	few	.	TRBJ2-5	TGCAGTGCTAGAGATTGGCAGGGGCTGGCCCAGTACTTC	CSARDWQGLAQYF
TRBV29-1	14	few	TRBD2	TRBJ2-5	TGCAGCGACGGACTAGCGGGAGGGGTAGAGACCCAGTACTTC	CSDGLAGGVETQYF
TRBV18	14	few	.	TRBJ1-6	TGTGCCAGCTCACTTCGGACTGTCCGTTCACCCCTCCACTTT	CASSLRTVRSPLHF
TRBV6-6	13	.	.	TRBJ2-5	TGTGCCAGCAGCCTCGATAGCGGCCAGACCCAGTACTTC	CASSLDSGQTQYF
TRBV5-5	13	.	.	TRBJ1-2	TGTGCCAGCAGCCCCGGACACCTACAGGGCTACACCTTC	CASSPGHLQGYTF
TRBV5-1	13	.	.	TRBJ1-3	TGCGCCAGCAGCTTGGCTGGGGGCGACACCATATATTTT	CASSLAGGDTIYF
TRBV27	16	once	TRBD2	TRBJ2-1	TGTGCCAGCAGTTTGGGACTAGCGGCCCTCTACAATGAGCAGTTCTTC	CASSLGLAALYNEQFF
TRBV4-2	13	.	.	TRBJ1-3	TGTGCCAGCAGCCAAAAATTAGCGGACACCATATATTTT	CASSQKLADTIYF
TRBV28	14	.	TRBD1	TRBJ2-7	TGTGCCAGGAAACAGGGGACCCCTTCCTACGAGCAGTACTTC	CARKQGTPSYEQYF
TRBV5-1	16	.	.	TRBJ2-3	TGCGCCAGCAGCTTGGACCCCCTGACGGGCACAGATACGCAGTATTTT	CASSLDPLTGTDTQYF